This passage covers 10 T cell receptor beta chains from one sample sequenced in a study of human T cells and chemical hapten exposure. TCRdb recomputed calls from the RACE reads with MiXCR, one row per CDR3 protein. The sample lists 85,000 or so distinct CDR3 sequences, approximately 10% occurring once. Sample time point: patch test 2, 6 weeks after DPC sensitization. This sample's treatment: therapeutic diphenylcyclopropenone sensitization with weekly scalp DPC. Material: whole blood, obtained in connection with sensitization to the hapten diphenylcyclopropenone (DPC). These receptors all come from a young man with alopecia areata. Some clones in this sample may be carry-over from other donors' samples.

To note about this clonotype: This may come from a read error, since a much larger clone is one base off. This chain links TRBV11-2 with TRBJ1-1, with unresolved D. Germline V gene data show CDR1 as SGHAT and CDR2 as FQNNGV. V was pared by 5 bases and J by 0 bases, with 19 bases between. The CDR3 is 17 amino acids. The DNA of the CDR3 is TGTGCCAGCAGCCCCCGAGCGGGGAGACTGATGAACACTGAAGCTTTCTTT. Translation gives CASSPRAGRLMNTEAFF.

The chain joins TRBV5-6 to TRBJ2-3; D not certain. CDR1 SGHDT and CDR2 YYEEEE come from the germline V gene. CDR3 size: 13 residues. V was shortened by 2 bases and J by 5 bases, with 9 bases between the two germline ends. CDR3 in amino acids: CASSLSDLDTQYF. The CDR3 DNA follows: TGTGCCAGCAGCTTATCTGATTTAGATACGCAGTATTTT.

This clonotype was observed many times. The chain uses TRBV6-2 or TRBV6-3 and TRBJ2-7; a weak D match, TRBD1 (6 bases). Trimming pared 2 bases from V and 2 bases from J, leaving 16 bases between. Per germline, CDR1 MNHEY and CDR2 SVGEGT. This CDR3 has 16 residues. CDR3: CASSYTEGQPPYEQYV. The CDR3 region has the DNA TGTGCCAGCAGTTACACAGAAGGACAGCCGCCCTACGAGCAGTACGTC.

The chain has TRBV6-5 and TRBJ1-2; TRBD1 is a possible D gene (5 bases). Germline V lookup: CDR1 MNHEY, CDR2 SVGAGI. The V end lost 0 bases, the J end lost 2 bases, and 16 bases lay between the germline ends. The CDR3 totals 17 residues. The CDR3 region has the DNA TGTGCCAGCAGTTACTCGAGTAGTGCAGGGTGGAACTATGGCTACACCTTC. This codes for CASSYSSSAGWNYGYTF.

This clonotype was seen only a few times. The rearrangement links TRBV6-6 to TRBJ1-1; tentatively, D is TRBD1 (5 bases). Germline V CDR1 and CDR2: MNHNY, SVGAGI (reference sequence). Trimming removed 5 bases at V and 5 bases at J, with 18 bases between. The CDR3 length is 15 residues. CDR3 coding DNA: TGTGCCAGCAGTGCCCGGGGGTCTAGGCGGACTGAAGCTTTCTTT. It translates to CASSARGSRRTEAFF.

This clonotype has ten or more counts. This rearrangement joins TRBV4-2 to TRBJ1-1; D call uncertain. CDR1 and CDR2 (germline): LGHNA, YNFKEQ. V was clipped by 2 bases and J by 5 bases, with 18 bases between them. CDR3 length equals 16 residues. CDR3 nucleotide sequence: TGTGCCAGCAGCCAATTAACCGGGTCCCAGCCAACTGAAGCTTTCTTT. This encodes CASSQLTGSQPTEAFF.

This clonotype was detected ten times or more. The V call is TRBV7-3, the J call TRBJ1-1, with a possible D match to TRBD1 (6 bases). This CDR3 region has 14 residues. The V gene's germline CDR1 is SGHTA and CDR2 FQGTGA. V was cut by 2 bases and J by 11 bases, with 18 bases left in between. Written as DNA, the CDR3 is TGTGCCAGCAGCTTATTATTAAGGGGGGTGATGGCTTTCTTT. Translated: CASSLLLRGVMAFF.

This clonotype turned up a few times. This sequence joins TRBV6-1 and TRBJ1-2; D not resolved. The V gene lost 1 base and the J gene lost 3 bases, with 6 bases spanning the gap. This CDR3 has 13 amino acids. Germline CDR1 is MNHNS and CDR2 is SASEGT. For the CDR3, the DNA is TGTGCCAGCAGTGAAGTTGGCCACTATGGCTACACCTTC. Amino acid sequence: CASSEVGHYGYTF.

This clonotype was detected a few times. V is TRBV6-2 or TRBV6-3 and J is TRBJ2-2; no firm D call. The CDR3 contains 15 residues. Trimming removed 4 bases from V and 5 bases from J, with 14 bases in between. Germline CDR1 and CDR2: MNHEY and SVGEGT. CDR3 sequence (DNA): TGTGCCAGCAGTTCCCTCTGGACCGAGACCGGGGAGCTGTTTTTT. It specifies CASSSLWTETGELFF.

This clonotype was observed many times. The chain combines TRBV7-9 with TRBJ1-6, with D uncertain. The length of the CDR3 is 14 residues. Germline V lookup: CDR1 SEHNR, CDR2 FQNEAQ (reference sequence). Trimming removed 11 bases at V and 2 bases at J, with 13 bases between. The CDR3 DNA reads as TGTGCCTCCTCCTCCTCCGCCTATAATTCACCCCTCCACTTT. Its translation is CASSSSAYNSPLHF.